The rows below give T cell receptor beta chains drawn from one sample of a study of Graves' ophthalmopathy and Graves' hyperthyroidism. TCRdb fed the multiplex PCR reads into MiXCR, producing one record per CDR3 protein. The sample contains about 220,000 distinct CDR3 sequences, about 22% of which appear only once. Sequencing was performed on peripheral blood. The receptors originated from a woman aged 45-65 years with Graves' ophthalmopathy. The CDR3 runs from the conserved cysteine through the conserved F or W. The D gene is left open where the match is weak. Not all rows give a size; the values are once, few, many and, for expanded clones, a class.

size,D,J,V,DNA,CDR3
few,TRBD2,TRBJ2-7,TRBV20-1,TGCAGTGCTAGAGTCCTGCGGGGCGGGAGGGCCTTTGAGCAGTACTTC,CSARVLRGGRAFEQYF
many,TRBD2,TRBJ2-5,TRBV28,TGTGCCAGCAGTTTAGGTTTCGCTAGCGGCCAAGAGACCCAGTACTTC,CASSLGFASGQETQYF
once,.,TRBJ1-5,TRBV7-8,TGTGCCAGCAGCTTAGATTGGGGGGGCAATCAGCCCCAGCATTTT,CASSLDWGGNQPQHF
many,.,TRBJ1-1,TRBV6-5,TGTGCCAGCAGTTCCTCACAGGGTTCAGCTTTCTTT,CASSSSQGSAFF
few,.,TRBJ2-7,TRBV18,TGTGCCAGCTCACCACAGGGGCTAACCTCCTACGAGCAGTACTTC,CASSPQGLTSYEQYF
many,TRBD2,TRBJ2-2,TRBV6-5,TGTGCCAGCAGAAGCAGGGAGGGTATCGGGAAGCTGTTTTTT,CASRSREGIGKLFF
few,.,TRBJ1-2,TRBV6-5,TGTGCCAGCAGTTACACTGGGGGGAGTGACTATGGCTACACCTTC,CASSYTGGSDYGYTF
many,.,TRBJ2-5,TRBV24-1,TGTGCCACGGGGGACATACAAGAGACCCAGTACTTC,CATGDIQETQYF
many,TRBD2,TRBJ2-4,TRBV20-1,TGCAGTGCTAAACGACTAGCGGGAGAAGGGCTAGCCAAAAACATTCAGTACTTC,CSAKRLAGEGLAKNIQYF
many,.,TRBJ2-4,TRBV20-1,TGCAGTGCTAGTATAGTGGGAAGATCGAACATTCAGTACTTC,CSASIVGRSNIQYF
few,TRBD2,TRBJ2-7,TRBV9,TGTGCCAGCAGCGGTAGCGGGAGCTACGAGCAGTACTTC,CASSGSGSYEQYF
many,TRBD1,TRBJ2-2,TRBV6-4,TGTGCCAGCAGTGACGTCGGGACAGCGAACACCGGGGAGCTGTTTTTT,CASSDVGTANTGELFF
few,TRBD1,TRBJ1-1,TRBV18,TGTGCCAGCCCACCACCAGGACAGGGGAACACTGAAGCTTTCTTT,CASPPPGQGNTEAFF
.,.,TRBJ1-1,TRBV12-3/TRBV12-4,TGTGCCAGCACCCCTGTTGGGGGGGCGAACACTGAAGCTTTCTTT,CASTPVGGANTEAFF
many,.,TRBJ2-6,TRBV20-1,TGCAGTGCTAGGGACAACCCCTCTGGGGCCAACGTCCTGACTTTC,CSARDNPSGANVLTF
many,.,TRBJ2-3,TRBV6-1,TGTGCCAGCAGTGAAGCGGGGCCTCCTAGCACAGATACGCAGTATTTT,CASSEAGPPSTDTQYF
many,.,TRBJ2-1,TRBV5-8,TGTGCCAGCTCATCGGTCGCAGAGCAGTTCTTC,CASSSVAEQFF
.,.,TRBJ1-1,TRBV2,.,CACCGTGGYEQYFGPGTEAFF
many,.,TRBJ2-5,TRBV7-3,TGTGCCAGCAGCTTAGAGGTATATGGGACCCAGTACTTC,CASSLEVYGTQYF
many,.,TRBJ1-5,TRBV20-1,TGCAGTGTTGGGAGGGGCAATCAGCCCCAGCATTTT,CSVGRGNQPQHF
.,.,TRBJ2-7,TRBV15,TGTGCCACCAGCAGAGCCCCGGGGCAGCCTACGGTGCAGTACTTC,CATSRAPGQPTVQYF
many,.,TRBJ1-2,TRBV27,TGTGCCAGCAGTCCTCAGGACAGTCGTGCGGGCTACACCTTC,CASSPQDSRAGYTF
few,TRBD1,TRBJ2-7,TRBV24-1,TGTGCCACCAGTGATCCGGGACAGGGTTCCTACGAGCAGTACTTC,CATSDPGQGSYEQYF
few,TRBD1,TRBJ1-1,TRBV5-1,TGCGCCAGCAGCGACACAGGGGGCCCTGACACTGAAGCTTTCTTT,CASSDTGGPDTEAFF
many,.,TRBJ1-6,TRBV7-2,TGTGCCAGCAGCTTAGTCTGGGACACCCGAGGCATTCATTCACCCCTCCACTTT,CASSLVWDTRGIHSPLHF
many,.,TRBJ1-1,TRBV27,TGTGCCAGCTCATTCGGGGGGGCGACGGCTGAAGCTTTCTTT,CASSFGGATAEAFF
.,.,TRBJ2-6,TRBV27,TGTGCCACCTCGTCGGGGGCCAACGTCCTGACTTTC,CATSSGANVLTF
many,TRBD1,TRBJ2-5,TRBV13,TGTGCCAGCAGCTTACCCTTACGACAGGGTGCCGTGACCCAGTACTTC,CASSLPLRQGAVTQYF
few,.,TRBJ1-1,TRBV12-3/TRBV12-4,TGTGCCAGCAGTTTAAACCTGTTCGCAGCTTTCTTT,CASSLNLFAAFF
many,.,TRBJ2-5,TRBV27,TGTGCCAGCAGTCTCCCCTCTGGGGAGACCCAGTACTTC,CASSLPSGETQYF
.,.,TRBJ1-1,TRBV2,.,CASSFLAGLNTEAFF
many,TRBD1,TRBJ1-3,TRBV28,TGTGCCAGCAGTTTTGGCGTGACAGGGGGGCCGGGCGGAAACACCATATATTTT,CASSFGVTGGPGGNTIYF
many,TRBD2,TRBJ2-7,TRBV20-1,TGCAGTTATAGAGCGGGAGGGCCTGAAGAGCAGTACTTC,CSYRAGGPEEQYF
.,.,TRBJ2-5,TRBV12-3/TRBV12-4,TGTGCCAGCAGTGTGCAGGACCGAGAGACCCAGTACTTC,CASSVQDRETQYF
many,.,TRBJ2-7,TRBV28,TGTGCCAGCAGTCCCGGGACGGGCTACGAGCAGTACTTC,CASSPGTGYEQYF
.,TRBD1,TRBJ2-7,TRBV28,TGTGCCAGCATCGAACAGGGGGCCCAATACGAGCAGTACTTC,CASIEQGAQYEQYF
many,TRBD1,TRBJ1-2,TRBV9,TGTGCCAGCATCGGGACAGGGGGTGGCTACACCTTC,CASIGTGGGYTF
.,TRBD2,TRBJ2-7,TRBV20-1,TGCAGCACCCGGGGGACTAGCGGGAGGAACGAGCAGTACTTC,CSTRGTSGRNEQYF
many,.,TRBJ2-5,TRBV9,TGTGCCAGCAGCGTAGCTGGGGCAGAGACCCAGTACTTC,CASSVAGAETQYF
many,TRBD1,TRBJ2-6,TRBV20-1,TGCAGTGCTAGAGATATTCGGACAGGGGGAAGTGGGGCCAACGTCCTGACTTTC,CSARDIRTGGSGANVLTF
many,TRBD2,TRBJ2-5,TRBV20-1,TGCAGTGCCTTTACCCAAGCGGGACAAGAGACCCAGTACTTC,CSAFTQAGQETQYF
.,.,TRBJ2-5,TRBV28,TGTGCCAGCAGTTTTAGCCAGGGGGGCCAAGAGACCCAGTACTTC,CASSFSQGGQETQYF
.,.,TRBJ2-5,TRBV24-1,TGTGCCACCAGTGATTTGTCGGTGGCAGGGGAAGAGACCCAGTACTTC,CATSDLSVAGEETQYF
few,TRBD1,TRBJ2-2,TRBV10-3,TGTGCCATCTTAGACAGGGACAACACCGGGGAGCTGTTTTTT,CAILDRDNTGELFF
many,.,TRBJ2-7,TRBV11-1,TGTGCCAGCACCCATAATCCTTCCCCAAAAAGCTACGAGCAGTACTTC,CASTHNPSPKSYEQYF
.,TRBD2,TRBJ2-7,TRBV7-2,TGTGCCAGCACTAGCGGGAACTACGAGCAGTACTTC,CASTSGNYEQYF
many,TRBD1,TRBJ1-1,TRBV28,TGTGCCAGCAAGACAGGGCTCAACACTGAAGCTTTCTTT,CASKTGLNTEAFF
.,.,TRBJ2-7,TRBV15,TGTGCCACCAGCAGAGATCCTTACGAGCAGTACTTC,CATSRDPYEQYF
many,.,TRBJ2-7,TRBV27,TGTGCCAGCAAGTGGGGACACGAGCAGTACTTC,CASKWGHEQYF
many,TRBD2,TRBJ2-7,TRBV5-5,TGTGCCAGCAGCTCTTGGACTAGCGGACTCTACGAGCAGTACTTC,CASSSWTSGLYEQYF
once,.,TRBJ1-2,TRBV3-1,TGTGCCAGCAGCCCAAGAAGCCCTTGGGCGGGGACTAACTATGGCTACACCTTC,CASSPRSPWAGTNYGYTF